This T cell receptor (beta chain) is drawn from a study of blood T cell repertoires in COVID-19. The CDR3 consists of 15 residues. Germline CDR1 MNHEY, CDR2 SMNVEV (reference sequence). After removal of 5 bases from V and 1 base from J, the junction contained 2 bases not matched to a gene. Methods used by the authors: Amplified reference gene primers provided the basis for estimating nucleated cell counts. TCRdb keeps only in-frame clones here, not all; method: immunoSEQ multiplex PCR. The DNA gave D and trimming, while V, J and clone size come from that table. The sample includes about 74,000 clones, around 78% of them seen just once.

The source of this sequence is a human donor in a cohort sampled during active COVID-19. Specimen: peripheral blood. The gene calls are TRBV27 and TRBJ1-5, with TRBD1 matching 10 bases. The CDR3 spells CASSTGQGSNQPQHF. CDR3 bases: TGTGCCAGCAGTACGGGACAGGGGAGCAATCAGCCCCAGCATTTT.